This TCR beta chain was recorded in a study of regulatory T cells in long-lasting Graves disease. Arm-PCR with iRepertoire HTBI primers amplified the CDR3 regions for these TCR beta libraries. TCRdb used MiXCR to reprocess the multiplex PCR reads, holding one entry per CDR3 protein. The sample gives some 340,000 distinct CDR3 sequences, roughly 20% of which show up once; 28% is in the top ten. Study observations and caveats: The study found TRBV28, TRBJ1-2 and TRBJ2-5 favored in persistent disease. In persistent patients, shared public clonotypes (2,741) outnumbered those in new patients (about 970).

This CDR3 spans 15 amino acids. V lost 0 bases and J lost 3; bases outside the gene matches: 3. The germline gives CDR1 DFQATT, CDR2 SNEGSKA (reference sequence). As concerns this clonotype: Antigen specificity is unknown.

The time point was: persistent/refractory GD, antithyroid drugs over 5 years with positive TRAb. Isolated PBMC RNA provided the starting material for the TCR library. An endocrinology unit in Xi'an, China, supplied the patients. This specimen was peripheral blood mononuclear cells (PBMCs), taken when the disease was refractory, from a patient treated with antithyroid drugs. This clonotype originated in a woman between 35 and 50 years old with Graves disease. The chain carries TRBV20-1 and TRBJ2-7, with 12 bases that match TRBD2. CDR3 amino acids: CSARDPSGRDYEQYF. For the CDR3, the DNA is TGCAGTGCTAGAGACCCTAGCGGGAGGGACTACGAGCAGTACTTC.